What follows are 26 T cell receptor beta chains derived from one specimen sequenced in a study of control samples from healthy donors and cancer patients. Sequenced by immunoSEQ multiplex PCR; TCRdb stores in-frame clones only, minus some. This table holds roughly 200,000 clones. The sample comprised blood. Receptors were obtained from a woman aged 25 to 39 in good health.

The CDR3 nucleotides read TGTGCCAGTAGTTGGGCAGATAGCAATCAGCCCCAGCATTTT. Translated: CASSWADSNQPQHF. The V gene is TRBV19, the J gene TRBJ1-5; D unclear. The CDR3 contains 14 residues. Germline V gene data show CDR1 as LNHDA and CDR2 as SQIVND (reference sequence). The V end lost 5 bases, the J end lost 0 bases, and 8 bases lay between the germline ends.

CDR3 sequence (DNA): TGTGCCAGCAGTTTACCCGGACAGATTTCGACTGAAGCTTTCTTT. Protein sequence: CASSLPGQISTEAFF. The chain uses TRBV27 and TRBJ1-1; perhaps TRBD1 as D (6 bases). Germline CDR1 is MNHEY and CDR2 is SMNVEV (reference sequence). The CDR3 sequence is 15 residues long. The V end was cut by 2 bases, the J end by 5 bases, with 15 bases between.

V and J are TRBV11-2 and TRBJ1-5; D is ambiguous. CDR1 is SGHAT and CDR2 is FQNNGV in the germline V gene. This CDR3 is 15 amino acids long. Deletions cut 5 bases from V and 0 bases from J, with 11 bases between. CDR3 loop: CASSEALNSNQPQHF. The CDR3 DNA reads as TGTGCCAGCAGCGAAGCCCTAAATAGCAATCAGCCCCAGCATTTT. Drawing the rest from reference TRBV11-2 and TRBJ1-5, the complete variable domain is EAGVAQSPRYKIIEKRQSVAFWCNPISGHATLYWYQQILGQGPKLLIQFQNNGVVDDSQLPKDRFSAERLKGVDSTLKIQPAKLEDSAVYLCASSEALNSNQPQHFGDGTRLSIL.

J is TRBJ1-1 and V is TRBV28; D unclear. The CDR3 runs 14 residues. Trimming removed 5 bases from V and 0 bases from J, with 10 bases in between. Germline V lookup: CDR1 MDHEN, CDR2 SYDVKM. The CDR3 loop is CASSQHSLNTEAFF. CDR3 DNA: TGTGCCAGCAGTCAACATAGTCTGAACACTGAAGCTTTCTTT.

The chain couples TRBV6-5 to TRBJ1-5, with 9 bases that match TRBD1. In germline, CDR1 is MNHEY, CDR2 SVGAGI. The CDR3 is 13 amino acids. V dropped 7 bases and J dropped 7; count of bases not matched to a gene: 5. As DNA, the CDR3 is TGTGCCAGCACCTCGGACAGGGGCCAGCCCCAGCATTTT. Residues: CASTSDRGQPQHF.

V usage is TRBV5-1 and J usage is TRBJ1-5, with D tentatively TRBD1 (5 bases). Germline CDR1 reads SGHRS; CDR2 reads YFSETQ. This CDR3 region has 15 residues. V was cut by 0 bases and J by 3 bases, with 10 bases left in between. CDR3: CASSLEPGTNQPQHF. The CDR3 DNA sequence: TGCGCCAGCAGCTTGGAACCAGGGACCAATCAGCCCCAGCATTTT.

The V gene is TRBV5-1, the J gene TRBJ1-1; possibly TRBD1 for D (6 bases). The CDR3 extends over 15 amino acids. CDR1 and CDR2 (germline): SGHRS, YFSETQ. Trimming removed 4 bases at V and 5 bases at J, with 18 bases between. The chain's CDR3 is CASSRIQGLVTEAFF. For the CDR3, the DNA is TGCGCCAGCAGCAGGATACAGGGCCTTGTTACTGAAGCTTTCTTT.

The V gene is TRBV27, the J gene TRBJ1-2; 8 nucleotides line up with TRBD1. V shed 5 bases, J shed 0 bases, and the junction held 8 bases outside the gene matches. CDR1 is MNHEY, CDR2 SMNVEV, per germline (reference sequence). There are 16 residues in the CDR3. The CDR3 DNA follows: TGTGCCAGCAGTCCACAGACAGGGGCGTCTAACTATGGCTACACCTTC. It translates to CASSPQTGASNYGYTF.

This chain connects TRBV6-6 to TRBJ1-6; D remains unclear. Trimming removed 5 bases at V and 4 bases at J, with 9 bases between. Germline values: CDR1 MNHNY, CDR2 SVGAGI (reference sequence). This CDR3 is 14 amino acids long. For the CDR3, the DNA is TGTGCCAGCAGTCTCAGCGGATATAATTCACCCCTCCACTTT. It is translated as CASSLSGYNSPLHF.

The chain employs TRBV6-4 and TRBJ2-2, with 10 bases fitting TRBD2. The junction had 11 bases not matched to a gene; V was cut back by 8 bases and J by 5 bases. The CDR3 has 16 residues. Germline CDR1 MRHNA, CDR2 SNTAGT. The CDR3 here is CASQSGGARGTGELFF. CDR3 DNA sequence: TGTGCCAGCCAAAGCGGGGGGGCCCGCGGGACCGGGGAGCTGTTTTTT.

This chain uses TRBV9 with TRBJ1-4; 8 bases map to TRBD1. CDR3 length: 15 residues. V lost 3 bases to trimming and J lost 4 bases; unmatched junction nucleotides: 5. Per germline, CDR1 SGDLS and CDR2 YYNGEE. The CDR3, as DNA: TGTGCCAGCAGCGACGGGACAGGACATAATGAAAAACTGTTTTTT. Translation gives CASSDGTGHNEKLFF.

The CDR3 reads CASSDRGGTFNEQFF. In nucleotides, the CDR3 is TGTGCCAGCAGTGATCGGGGGGGGACGTTCAATGAGCAGTTCTTC. The chain is built from TRBV6-4 and TRBJ2-1; 8 nucleotides line up with TRBD2. The germline V gene encodes CDR1 MRHNA and CDR2 SNTAGT. The ends lost 3 bases at V and 6 bases at J; junction bases unmatched: 7. This CDR3 is built from 15 residues.

CDR3: CASSEGLAGQETQYF. CDR3 DNA sequence: TGTGCCAGCAGTGAAGGACTAGCGGGACAAGAGACCCAGTACTTC. This chain joins TRBV6-1 and TRBJ2-5; 11 nucleotides match TRBD2. This CDR3 has 15 amino acids. Germline V lookup: CDR1 MNHNS, CDR2 SASEGT. The V and J ends lost 1 base and 2 bases, in that order; junction bases with no gene match: 0.

This chain links TRBV15 with TRBJ2-3; no firm D call. The CDR3 consists of 17 residues. The V end lost 0 bases, the J end lost 1 base, and 14 bases lay between the germline ends. From germline, CDR1 is LNHNV and CDR2 YYDKDF (reference sequence). As DNA, the CDR3 is TGTGCCACCAGCAGAGATGTCGGGTTAGGCGGCACAGATACGCAGTATTTT. As protein: CATSRDVGLGGTDTQYF.

V and J are TRBV7-8 and TRBJ2-7; D possibly corresponds to TRBD2 (5 bases). V was pared by 4 bases and J by 2 bases, with 18 bases between. This CDR3 contains 16 residues. The germline V gene encodes CDR1 SGHVS and CDR2 FQNEAQ. This CDR3 is CASSSDGISLTYEQYF. CDR3 coding DNA: TGTGCCAGCAGCTCGGACGGGATTTCCTTAACCTACGAGCAGTACTTC.

The chain combines TRBV5-1 with TRBJ2-1; 10 bases are a match to TRBD1. Trimming at V came to 4 bases and at J to 10 bases, leaving 8 bases not matched to a gene. CDR3 length: 14 residues. Germline loops: CDR1 SGHRS, CDR2 YFSETQ. The CDR3 here is CASSTGTGALEQFF. The CDR3 DNA sequence: TGCGCCAGCAGCACCGGGACAGGGGCTCTGGAGCAGTTCTTC.

The chain carries TRBV7-9 and TRBJ1-1; D ambiguous. Trimming removed 1 base at V and 4 bases at J, with 7 bases between. The CDR3 is made up of 13 amino acids. Germline V CDR1 and CDR2: SEHNR, FQNEAQ (reference sequence). This CDR3 is CASSLGVFTEAFF. The CDR3 bases are TGTGCCAGCAGCTTAGGGGTTTTCACTGAAGCTTTCTTT.

The DNA for the CDR3 is TGTGCCAGCACCCCTCGACAGGGAGACGGCTACACCTTC. This translates into CASTPRQGDGYTF. The genes are TRBV5-5 and TRBJ1-2; 7 bases match TRBD1. The CDR3 is made up of 13 amino acids. Germline V gene sequence: CDR1 SGHKS, CDR2 YYEKEE (reference sequence). Germline trimming cut 6 bases from V and 8 bases from J; bases unmatched to any gene: 10.

The CDR3 DNA reads as TGTGCCAGCTCACGGGAAGACCAACCTTGGAGGGGCTACACCTTC. The encoded protein is CASSREDQPWRGYTF. The chain employs TRBV18 and TRBJ1-2; D unresolved. Trimming removed 4 bases at V and 8 bases at J, with 20 bases between. The CDR3 totals 15 residues. Per the germline V gene, CDR1 is KGHSH and CDR2 is LQKENI.

This chain links TRBV7-2 with TRBJ2-5; 12 bases match TRBD2. From germline, CDR1 is SGHTA and CDR2 FQGNSA. CDR3 size: 16 residues. V gave up 2 bases and J gave up 2 bases; unmatched junction bases: 3. CDR3 sequence: CASSLTGLAGQETQYF. The CDR3 nucleotides are TGTGCCAGCAGCTTAACAGGACTAGCGGGGCAAGAGACCCAGTACTTC.

V gene TRBV19 combines with J gene TRBJ1-4; weak D call: TRBD1 (5 bases). Germline loops: CDR1 LNHDA, CDR2 SQIVND (reference sequence). The V and J ends lost 3 bases and 8 bases respectively, with 10 bases between them. The CDR3 length is 13 residues. This CDR3 reads CASSMGVSEKLFF. CDR3 nucleotide sequence: TGTGCCAGTAGTATGGGGGTTTCGGAAAAACTGTTTTTT.

The genes are TRBV5-1 and TRBJ1-4; D is ambiguous. The CDR3 is made up of 14 amino acids. Trimming shortened V by 4 bases and J by 2 bases, and 9 bases separated the two germline ends. Per the germline V gene, CDR1 is SGHRS and CDR2 is YFSETQ. Written as DNA, the CDR3 is TGCGCCAGCAGCCCCGGCACCACTAATGAAAAACTGTTTTTT. This encodes CASSPGTTNEKLFF.

The genes are TRBV18 and TRBJ2-4; 14 nucleotides match TRBD2. V was pared by 2 bases and J by 1 base, with 7 bases of the junction left unmatched. This CDR3 is 19 amino acids long. Germline loops: CDR1 KGHSH, CDR2 LQKENI. In nucleotides, the CDR3 is TGTGCCAGCTCACCAGAGAGACTAGCGGGGGGGCCGGCCAAAAACATTCAGTACTTC. It codes for CASSPERLAGGPAKNIQYF.

The rearrangement links TRBV2 to TRBJ1-1, with a tentative D call TRBD1 (5 bases). CDR1 is SNHLY and CDR2 is FYNNEI in the germline V gene. V was shortened by 6 bases and J by 1 base, with 15 bases between the two germline ends. The CDR3 extends over 15 amino acids. For the CDR3, the DNA is TGTGCCAGCAGAGATTGGGGTAGGGGGAACACTGAAGCTTTCTTT. Translating gives CASRDWGRGNTEAFF.

This chain links TRBV6-1 with TRBJ2-1; tentatively, D is TRBD1 or TRBD2 (5 bases each). CDR3 length equals 16 residues. Germline CDR1 reads MNHNS; CDR2 reads SASEGT. With 3 bases removed from V and 0 bases from J, the gap between germline ends came to 12 bases. Here the CDR3 DNA reads TGTGCCAGCAGTGATTTCGGGGCCTCCTCCTACAATGAGCAGTTCTTC. Translated, it gives CASSDFGASSYNEQFF.

The CDR3 DNA is TGTGCCAGCAGCCGGCTCACAGGGGGCGTCACTGAAGCTTTCTTT. Residues: CASSRLTGGVTEAFF. The rearrangement links TRBV3-1 (or the pseudogene TRBV3-2) to TRBJ1-1, with TRBD1 matching over 9 bases. Germline V gene lookup returns CDR1 LGHDT and CDR2 YNNKEL (reference sequence). After removal of 4 bases from V and 4 bases from J, the junction contained 7 bases not matched to a gene. The CDR3 has 15 residues.